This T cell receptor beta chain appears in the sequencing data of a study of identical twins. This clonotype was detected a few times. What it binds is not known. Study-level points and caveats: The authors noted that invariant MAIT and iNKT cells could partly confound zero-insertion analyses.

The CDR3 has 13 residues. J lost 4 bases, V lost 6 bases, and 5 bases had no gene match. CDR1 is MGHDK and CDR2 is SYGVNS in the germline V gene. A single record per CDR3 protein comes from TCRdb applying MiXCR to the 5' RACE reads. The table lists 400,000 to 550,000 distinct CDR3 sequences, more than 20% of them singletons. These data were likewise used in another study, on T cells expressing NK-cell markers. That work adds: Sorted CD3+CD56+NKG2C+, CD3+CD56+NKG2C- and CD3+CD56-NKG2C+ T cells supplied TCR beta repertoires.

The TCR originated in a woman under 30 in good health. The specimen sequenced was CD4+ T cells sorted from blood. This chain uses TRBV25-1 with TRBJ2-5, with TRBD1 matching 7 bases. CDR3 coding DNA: TGTGCCAGCAGGCACGGGACAGTAGAGACCCAGTACTTC. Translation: CASRHGTVETQYF. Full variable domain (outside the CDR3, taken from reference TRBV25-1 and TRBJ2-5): EADIYQTPRYLVIGTGKKITLECSQTMGHDKMYWYQQDPGMELHLIHYSYGVNSTEKGDLSSESTVSRIRTEHFPLTLESARPSHTSQYLCASRHGTVETQYFGPGTRLLVL.